This T cell receptor beta chain was recorded in a study of blood T cell repertoires in COVID-19. Between the trimmed V and J ends, which lost 1 base and 3 bases, there was a span of 12 bases. Per germline, CDR1 SNHLY and CDR2 FYNNEI. The CDR3 has 16 amino acids. Repertoires were generated with immunoSEQ multiplex PCR, while TCRdb's copy carries only in-frame clones and drops some. The table lists around 75,000 clones, 88% of them singletons. Material: peripheral blood. The chain joins TRBV2 to TRBJ1-4, with D tentatively TRBD1 (5 bases). This clonotype was obtained from a human donor in a cohort sampled during active COVID-19. The CDR3 loop reads CASSEGTNTPNEKLFF. The CDR3 DNA is TGTGCCAGCAGTGAAGGGACAAACACCCCTAATGAAAAACTGTTTTTT.